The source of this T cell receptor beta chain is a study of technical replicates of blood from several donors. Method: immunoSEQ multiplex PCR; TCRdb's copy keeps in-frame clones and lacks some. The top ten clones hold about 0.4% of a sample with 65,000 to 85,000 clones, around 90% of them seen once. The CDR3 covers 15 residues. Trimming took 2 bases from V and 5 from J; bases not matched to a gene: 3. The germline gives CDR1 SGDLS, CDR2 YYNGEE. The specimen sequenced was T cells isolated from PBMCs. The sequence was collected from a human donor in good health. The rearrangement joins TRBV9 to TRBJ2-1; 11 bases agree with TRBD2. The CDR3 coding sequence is TGTGCCAGCAGCGTGGGACTAGCGGAAAACAATGAGCAGTTCTTC. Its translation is CASSVGLAENNEQFF.